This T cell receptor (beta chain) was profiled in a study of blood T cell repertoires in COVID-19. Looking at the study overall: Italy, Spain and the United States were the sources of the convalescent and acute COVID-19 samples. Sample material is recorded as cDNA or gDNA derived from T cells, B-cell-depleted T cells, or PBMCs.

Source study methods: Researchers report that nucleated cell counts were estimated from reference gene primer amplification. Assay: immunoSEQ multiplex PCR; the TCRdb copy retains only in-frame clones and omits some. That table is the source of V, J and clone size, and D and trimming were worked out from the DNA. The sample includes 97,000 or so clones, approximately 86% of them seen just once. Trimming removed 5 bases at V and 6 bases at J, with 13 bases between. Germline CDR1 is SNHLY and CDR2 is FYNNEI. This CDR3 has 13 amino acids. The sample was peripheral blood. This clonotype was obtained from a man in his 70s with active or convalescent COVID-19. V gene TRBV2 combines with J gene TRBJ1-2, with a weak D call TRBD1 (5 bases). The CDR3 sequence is CASSIYLGDGYTF. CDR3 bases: TGTGCCAGCAGTATTTACCTAGGGGATGGCTACACCTTC. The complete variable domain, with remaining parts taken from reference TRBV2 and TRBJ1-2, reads EPEVTQTPSHQVTQMGQEVILRCVPISNHLYFYWYRQILGQKVEFLVSFYNNEISEKSEIFDDQFSVERPDGSNFTLKIRSTKLEDSAMYFCASSIYLGDGYTFGSGTRLTVV.